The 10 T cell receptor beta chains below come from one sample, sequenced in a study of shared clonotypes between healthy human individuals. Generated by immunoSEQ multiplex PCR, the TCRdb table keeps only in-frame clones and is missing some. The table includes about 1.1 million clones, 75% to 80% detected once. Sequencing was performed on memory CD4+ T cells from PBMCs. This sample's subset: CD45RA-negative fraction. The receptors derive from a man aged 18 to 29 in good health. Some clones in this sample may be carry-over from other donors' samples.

The CDR3, as DNA: TGTGCCAGCAGCCTTACACAGGGTACCGCCGAGAACACTGAAGCTTTCTTT. As protein: CASSLTQGTAENTEAFF. The genes are TRBV28 and TRBJ1-1; a possible D gene is TRBD1 (6 bases). The CDR3 spans 17 residues. V dropped 6 bases and J dropped 1 base, with 21 bases sitting between them. Germline V gives CDR1 MDHEN, CDR2 SYDVKM.

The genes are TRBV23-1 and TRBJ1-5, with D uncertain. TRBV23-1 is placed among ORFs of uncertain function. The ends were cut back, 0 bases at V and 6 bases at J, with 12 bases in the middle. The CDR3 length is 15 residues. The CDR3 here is CASSQSGRAGQPQHF. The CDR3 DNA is TGCGCCAGCAGTCAATCGGGGAGGGCCGGTCAGCCCCAGCATTTT.

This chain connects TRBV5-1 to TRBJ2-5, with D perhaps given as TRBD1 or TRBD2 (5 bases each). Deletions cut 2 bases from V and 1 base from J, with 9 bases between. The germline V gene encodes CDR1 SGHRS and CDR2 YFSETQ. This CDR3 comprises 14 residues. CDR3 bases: TGCGCCAGCAGCTTTTTTGGGGGCCAAGAGACCCAGTACTTC. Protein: CASSFFGGQETQYF.

The CDR3 loop reads CATSTRVGGDTYNEQFF. In DNA, the CDR3 is TGTGCCACCAGCACCCGGGTTGGAGGTGACACCTACAATGAGCAGTTCTTC. The chain uses TRBV15 and TRBJ2-1; TRBD2 is a possible D gene (5 bases). Germline CDR1 LNHNV, CDR2 YYDKDF (reference sequence). V was pared by 4 bases and J by 2 bases, with 18 bases between. CDR3 length: 17 amino acids.

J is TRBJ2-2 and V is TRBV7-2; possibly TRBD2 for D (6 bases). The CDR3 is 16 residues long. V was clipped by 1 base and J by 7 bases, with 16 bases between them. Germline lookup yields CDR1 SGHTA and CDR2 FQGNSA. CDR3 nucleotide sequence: TGTGCCAGCAGCTTAGATGGCGGGAAAATTGACGGGGAGCTGTTTTTT. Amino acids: CASSLDGGKIDGELFF.

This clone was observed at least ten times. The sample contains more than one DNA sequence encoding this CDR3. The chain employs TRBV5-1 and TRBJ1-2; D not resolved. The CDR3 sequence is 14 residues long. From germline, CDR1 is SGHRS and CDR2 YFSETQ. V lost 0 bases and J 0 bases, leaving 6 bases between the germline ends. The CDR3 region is CASSLETPNYGYTF. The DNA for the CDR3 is TGCGCCAGCAGCTTGGAGACACCTAACTATGGCTACACCTTC.

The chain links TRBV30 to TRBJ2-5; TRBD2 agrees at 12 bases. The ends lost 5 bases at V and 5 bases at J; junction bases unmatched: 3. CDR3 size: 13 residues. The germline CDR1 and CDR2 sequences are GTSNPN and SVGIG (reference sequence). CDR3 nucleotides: TGTGCCTGGCGACTAGCGGGAGTCGAGACCCAGTACTTC. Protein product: CAWRLAGVETQYF.

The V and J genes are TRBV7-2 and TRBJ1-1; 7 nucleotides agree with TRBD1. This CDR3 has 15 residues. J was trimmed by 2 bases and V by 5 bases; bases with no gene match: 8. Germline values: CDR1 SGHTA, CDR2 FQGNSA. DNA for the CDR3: TGTGCCAGCAGCGTAACGGGACAGCTCAACACTGAAGCTTTCTTT. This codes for CASSVTGQLNTEAFF.

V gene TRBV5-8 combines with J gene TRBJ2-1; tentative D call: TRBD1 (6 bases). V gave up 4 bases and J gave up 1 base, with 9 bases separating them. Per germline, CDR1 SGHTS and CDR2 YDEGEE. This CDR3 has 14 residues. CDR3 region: CASSPGHSYNEQFF. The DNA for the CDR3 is TGTGCCAGCAGCCCGGGACATTCCTACAATGAGCAGTTCTTC.

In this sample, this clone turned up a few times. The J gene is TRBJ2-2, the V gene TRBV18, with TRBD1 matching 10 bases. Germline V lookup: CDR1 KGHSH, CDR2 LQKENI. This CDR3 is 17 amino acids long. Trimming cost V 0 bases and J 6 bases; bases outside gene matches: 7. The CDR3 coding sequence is TGTGCCAGCTCACCACCTTGGGGGACAGGGGATTCCGGGGAGCTGTTTTTT. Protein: CASSPPWGTGDSGELFF.